Shown below are 9 T cell receptor beta chains from a single sample sequenced in a study of shared clonotypes between healthy human individuals (dated by TCRdb to the early 2020s). Receptor libraries were prepared by the immunoSEQ multiplex PCR assay. TCRdb limited this immuneACCESS table to in-frame rearrangements with V and J called. A share of clones is missing; checked studies link under half to unresolved V genes, and the rest is unexplained. In this sample the table shows approximately 980,000 clones, 76% of which occur a single time. The top ten constitute over 1.3% of the sample. The sample consisted of memory CD4+ T cells sorted from blood. The cell subset or site label of this sample denotes: CD45RA-negative fraction. The receptor source for this set is a young man in good health.

This clone was detected once. The chain recombines TRBV9 with TRBJ2-1; D is uncertain. The CDR3 consists of 14 residues. Germline assignment: CDR1 SGDLS and CDR2 YYNGEE. V was shortened by 4 bases and J by 0 bases, with 8 bases between the two germline ends. The CDR3 nucleotides read TGTGCCAGCAGCCCTCAAAGCTCCTACAATGAGCAGTTCTTC. The encoded protein is CASSPQSSYNEQFF.

The chain uses TRBV10-3 and TRBJ2-7, with TRBD1 matching over 8 bases. V was pared by 8 bases and J by 0 bases, with 6 bases of the junction left unmatched. The germline V gene encodes CDR1 ENHRY and CDR2 SYGVKD. This CDR3 spans 14 amino acids. In nucleotides, the CDR3 is TGTGCCATCGAGTCCACAGGGGGCTCCTACGAGCAGTACTTC. Amino acid sequence: CAIESTGGSYEQYF.

The V gene is TRBV7-2, the J gene TRBJ2-1; TRBD2 matches at 11 bases. The CDR3 runs to 15 residues. The germline CDR1 and CDR2 sequences are SGHTA and FQGNSA. V shed 4 bases and J 5 bases; nucleotides not matched to a gene: 4. This CDR3 is CASSSRGLADNEQFF. DNA for the CDR3: TGTGCCAGCAGCTCAAGGGGACTAGCGGACAATGAGCAGTTCTTC. The entire variable domain, with the rest obtained from reference TRBV7-2 and TRBJ2-1, is as follows: GAGVSQSPSNKVTEKGKDVELRCDPISGHTALYWYRQSLGQGLEFLIYFQGNSAPDKSGLPSDRFSAERTGGSVSTLTIQRTQQEDSAVYLCASSSRGLADNEQFFGPGTRLTVL.

This clone was recorded a few times. The V gene is TRBV6-6, the J gene TRBJ1-2, with 8 bases that match TRBD1. Losses at the gene ends were 3 bases for V and 1 base for J; bases not matched to a gene: 4. Germline assignment: CDR1 MNHNY and CDR2 SVGAGI (reference sequence). The CDR3 is made up of 15 amino acids. CDR3 sequence: CASSYNRGFNYGYTF. CDR3 nucleotides: TGTGCCAGCAGTTATAACAGGGGGTTTAACTATGGCTACACCTTC.

This chain uses TRBV7-9 with TRBJ1-2; no clear D gene. V lost 5 bases, J lost 2 bases, and 6 bases lay in between. Germline CDR1 is SEHNR and CDR2 is FQNEAQ (reference sequence). This CDR3 contains 12 residues. CDR3 nucleotides: TGTGCCAGCAGCCCTGGGAACTATGGCTACACCTTC. It yields the protein CASSPGNYGYTF.

V usage is TRBV9 and J usage is TRBJ2-5, with 13 bases lining up with TRBD2. This CDR3 has 15 residues. The V gene end was trimmed by 4 bases and the J gene end by 4 bases; junction bases not matched to a gene: 4. Per germline, CDR1 SGDLS and CDR2 YYNGEE. In DNA form, the CDR3 reads TGTGCCAGCAGCACTCGGACTAGCGGGGGAGAGACCCAGTACTTC. Translated: CASSTRTSGGETQYF.

The V gene is TRBV6-6, the J gene TRBJ1-5; D remains ambiguous. CDR3 size: 16 residues. V lost 4 bases to trimming and J lost 2 bases, with 15 bases between them. CDR1 is MNHNY, CDR2 SVGAGI, per germline (reference sequence). The chain's CDR3 is CASSFDKWAGNQPQHF. The DNA for the CDR3 is TGTGCCAGCAGTTTCGACAAGTGGGCGGGCAATCAGCCCCAGCATTTT.

This clone was counted a few times. The chain is built from TRBV30 and TRBJ1-3; no clear D gene. This CDR3 comprises 14 residues. Germline V gives CDR1 GTSNPN, CDR2 SVGIG (reference sequence). Between the trimmed V and J ends, which lost 5 bases and 0 bases, there was a span of 11 bases. CDR3 residues: CAWGGGSSGNTIYF. The CDR3 nucleotides are TGTGCCTGGGGAGGAGGGAGCTCTGGAAACACCATATATTTT.

The chain employs TRBV18 and TRBJ2-4; a weak D match, TRBD1 (5 bases). The germline CDR1 and CDR2 sequences are KGHSH and LQKENI. The CDR3 runs 17 residues. The V end lost 2 bases, the J end lost 6 bases, and 20 bases lay between the germline ends. The CDR3 protein is CASSPMSVRVSPNIQYF. CDR3 DNA: TGTGCCAGCTCACCAATGTCCGTCAGGGTATCTCCAAACATTCAGTACTTC.